Listed below are T cell receptor beta chains from one sample, sequenced in a study of CD8+CD57+ T cells in acquired aplastic anemia. TCRdb redid the calling of the reads with MiXCR, one entry per CDR3 protein. The table includes 200,000 to 250,000 distinct CDR3 sequences, 30% to 40% detected once. Sequencing was performed on sorted CD4+, CD8+, or CD8+CD57+ T cells (not recorded which) from PBMCs. The receptors shown here come from a human donor in good health, serving as a control. The CDR3 runs from the conserved cysteine through the conserved F or W. D genes are given only for firm matches. Clone size is stated in some rows and not others, as once, few, many or a class when expanded.

>few|TRBV19|TRBD2|15|TRBJ2-3
TGTGCCAGTAGTACTAGCGGGGACGATGAAGATACGCAGTATTTT
CASSTSGDDEDTQYF
>medium-sized|TRBV2|NA|11|TRBJ2-5
TGTGCCAGCAGAAGCAGACAGACCCAGTACTTC
CASRSRQTQYF
>many|TRBV19|TRBD1|13|TRBJ2-7
TGTGCCAGTGCAAGGGACAGGTATTACGAGCAGTACTTC
CASARDRYYEQYF
>NA|TRBV7-7|TRBD2|17|TRBJ2-3
TGTGCCAGCAGCTTGGGACTAGCGGGATTCGTCACAGATACGCAGTATTTT
CASSLGLAGFVTDTQYF
>NA|TRBV29-1|NA|13|TRBJ2-7
TGCAGCGTTACGGAAACAGGGAGCGGCGAGCAGTACTTC
CSVTETGSGEQYF
>NA|TRBV5-4|TRBD2|18|TRBJ2-3
TGTGCCAGCAGCTTGGACCTACTAGCGGGGGGATACACAGATACGCAGTATTTT
CASSLDLLAGGYTDTQYF
>many|TRBV7-8|TRBD1|13|TRBJ2-7
TGTGCCAGCAGCTTCGGGACAGAGTACGAGCAGTACTTC
CASSFGTEYEQYF
>NA|TRBV24-1|NA|13|TRBJ1-5
TGTGCCACCAGAATGAGGGAAAATCAGCCCCAGCATTTT
CATRMRENQPQHF
>few|TRBV5-4|TRBD2|17|TRBJ2-7
TGTGCCAGCAGCTTGGAGGCTAGCGGGGGGTCCTCCTACGAGCAGTACTTC
CASSLEASGGSSYEQYF
>many|TRBV20-1|NA|14|TRBJ1-5
TGCAGCTCCGACGTGGGGGGATGGGATCAGCCCCAGCATTTT
CSSDVGGWDQPQHF
>NA|TRBV12-3/TRBV12-4|TRBD2|15|TRBJ2-1
TGTGCCAGCAGTTTAGGGCGACTAGCGTCGAATGAGCAGTTCTTC
CASSLGRLASNEQFF
>once|TRBV19|TRBD1|14|TRBJ2-7
TGTGCCAGTAGTATTCGGACAGGGGTCGACGAGCAGTACTTC
CASSIRTGVDEQYF
>many|TRBV2|NA|13|TRBJ2-7
TGTGCCAGCAGTGTAGACCGATGGGGGCAGCAGTACTTC
CASSVDRWGQQYF
>many|TRBV6-1|NA|11|TRBJ1-5
TGTGCCAGCAGTGACGGGAGGACCCAGCATTTT
CASSDGRTQHF
>many|TRBV6-1|TRBD2|15|TRBJ2-7
TGTGCCAGCAGTCAACTAGCGGGGGTTGCCTACGAGCAGTACTTC
CASSQLAGVAYEQYF
>many|TRBV29-1|NA|12|TRBJ1-5
TGCAGCGTTGGACCCAGCAATCAGCCCCAGCATTTT
CSVGPSNQPQHF
>many|TRBV12-3/TRBV12-4|NA|13|TRBJ1-3
TGTGCCAGCAGCCCTGACTCTGGAAACACCATATATTTT
CASSPDSGNTIYF
>NA|TRBV19|TRBD1|13|TRBJ1-2
TGTGCCAGTAGTTGGCCAGGGGGCCGTGGCTACACCTTC
CASSWPGGRGYTF